This TCR beta chain was sequenced for a study of cytomegalovirus exposure and HLA in healthy donors. At the level of the study: The Caucasian-associated ancestry cluster contained about 80% of the approximately 400 genotyped donors. Study results and limitations: Earlier analysis looked at TCR beta V segments, and most were productive about 90% or about 30% of the time. In a later analysis, specific HLA alleles were associated with more than 15,000 TCR beta sequences at a 0.05 false discovery rate.

The PCR ran on 60 Vbeta and 13 Jbeta primers. Measured with immunoSEQ multiplex PCR; TCRdb has only the in-frame clones, and not every one. This table has some 120,000 clones, 73% appearing once. This clone was detected only a few times. Antigen: not known. In the same sample, other DNA sequences code for this CDR3. Trimming stripped 0 bases from V and 1 base from J, with 8 bases between. The V gene's germline CDR1 is SGDLS and CDR2 YYNGEE. The CDR3 is 14 amino acids. Healthy donors of bone marrow made up the group. The source of this sequence is a woman in her 40s in good health and CMV-seropositive. The chain uses TRBV9 and TRBJ2-7; D is uncertain. Sequenced sample: PBMCs. The CDR3 sequence: CASSVGSGSYEQYF. CDR3 coding DNA: TGTGCCAGCAGCGTAGGGTCAGGTTCCTACGAGCAGTACTTC.